The 24 T cell receptor beta chains given below trace back to one sample, sequenced in a study of CD8+ T cells in alopecia areata. Extracted RNA was reverse transcribed, and the resulting cDNA served as sequencing template. Repertoires were generated with immunoSEQ multiplex PCR, while TCRdb's copy carries only in-frame clones and drops some. The sample was found to contain about 110,000 clones, and every one recurs. Specimen: lesional skin. Receptor source: a C3H/HeJ mouse with alopecia areata. The strain's MHC haplotype is H2-k.

In regard to this clone: Gene names and germline match the mouse. Read coverage stops 4 residues before the CDR3 terminus; the germline J gene supplies the remainder. The sample contains more than one DNA sequence encoding this CDR3. V and J are TRBV13-3 and TRBJ2-1; 10 positions agree with TRBD2. The CDR3 runs to 15 residues. Germline values: CDR1 NNHDY, CDR2 SYVADS. The CDR3 DNA, read in part, is TGTGCCAGCAGTGAGGGGCTGGGGGGGCTGGCT. Translated, it gives CASSEGLGGLA. In full, the CDR3 reads CASSEGLGGLAEQFF.

A note on this clone: The genes and germline here are from mouse. The read ends 4 residues before the CDR3 terminus; that terminus is restored from the germline J gene. The chain is built from TRBV1 and TRBJ2-1; 12 bases align to TRBD2. V lost 4 bases to trimming and J lost 5 bases; unmatched junction nucleotides: 0. The V gene's germline CDR1 is NSQYPW and CDR2 LRSPGD (reference sequence). CDR3 length: 14 amino acids. The CDR3 DNA, read in part, is TGCACCTGCAGTGGACTGGGGGGGCATGCT. Its protein product is CTCSGLGGHA. The entire CDR3 protein reads CTCSGLGGHAEQFF. Variable domain in full (rest from reference TRBV1 and TRBJ2-1): VTLLEQNPRWRLVPRGQAVNLRCILKNSQYPWMSWYQQDLQKQLQWLFTLRSPGDKEVKSLPGADYLATRVTDTELRLQVANMSQGRTLYCTCSGLGGHAEQFFGPGTRLTVL.

This clone has a handful of counts. Mouse names are used for the genes. The CDR3 sequence is CASSSPGGPNTEVFF. The sequenced CDR3 bases are TGTGCTAGCAGTAGCCCCGGGGGGCCGAACACA. The genes are TRBV17 and TRBJ1-1; weak D call: TRBD1 (6 bases). The read halts 4 residues ahead of the CDR3 end, with the missing end drawn from the germline J gene. The CDR3 runs to 15 residues. Per the germline V gene, CDR1 is MNHDT and CDR2 is YYDKIL. V lost 3 bases, J lost 1 base, and 12 bases lay in between.

Only a few counts were recorded for this clone. The genes and germline here are from mouse. From the germline J gene comes the end of the CDR3, since the read stops 4 residues before it. The chain joins TRBV1 to TRBJ2-1, with 8 bases matching TRBD1. The germline CDR1 and CDR2 sequences are NSQYPW and LRSPGD (reference sequence). The CDR3 has 14 amino acids. The chain's CDR3 is CTCSLRDRRAEQFF. The CDR3 bases that were read are TGCACCTGCAGTCTCCGGGACAGGAGAGCT.

This clone has a handful of counts. The germline and genes are mouse ones. From the germline J gene comes the end of the CDR3, since the read stops 4 residues before it. The chain carries TRBV1 and TRBJ2-1; 10 bases match TRBD1. CDR1 NSQYPW and CDR2 LRSPGD come from the germline V gene (reference sequence). With V trimmed by 1 base and J by 5 bases, 5 bases remained unmatched. This CDR3 has 16 residues. The CDR3 DNA, read in part, is TGCACCTGCAGTGCAGTTAGAGGGACAGGGGATGCT. Amino acids: CTCSAVRGTGDA. In full, the CDR3 reads CTCSAVRGTGDAEQFF.

This clone has more than one count but fewer than ten. Mouse gene names apply. The read ends 4 residues shy of where the CDR3 ends; the end is completed using the germline J gene. The chain has TRBV13-3 and TRBJ2-4; weak D call: TRBD1 (6 bases). The CDR3 has 16 residues. V dropped 0 bases and J dropped 3 bases, with 14 bases sitting between them. CDR1 and CDR2 (germline): NNHDY, SYVADS. The covered CDR3 bases are TGTGCCAGCAGTGATGAGGGGGTGATTTGGCAAAAC. Its protein is CASSDEGVIWQN. The entire CDR3 protein is CASSDEGVIWQNTLYF.

Concerning this clone itself: Gene names and germline refer to mouse. The CDR3 end falls 4 residues outside the read, so it is completed with the germline J gene. The chain joins TRBV13-3 to TRBJ2-1; 9 bases are shared with TRBD1. V lost 5 bases to trimming and J lost 3 bases; unmatched junction nucleotides: 6. In germline, CDR1 is NNHDY, CDR2 SYVADS. The CDR3 consists of 15 residues. The covered CDR3 bases are TGTGCCAGCAGCTTCCGGGACAGGGCCTATGCT. Encoded protein: CASSFRDRAYA. The entire CDR3 protein is CASSFRDRAYAEQFF.

At least ten counts were recorded for this clone. Gene labels here are mouse ones. Sequencing ends 4 residues short of the CDR3 end; the germline J gene provides the rest. The chain carries TRBV13-3 and TRBJ2-2; TRBD1 matches at 8 bases. The CDR3 loop spans 16 amino acids. Unmatched junction bases numbered 4, after V lost 3 bases and J lost 0 bases. Germline CDR1 NNHDY, CDR2 SYVADS. The part of the CDR3 DNA that was read is TGTGCCAGCAGTGGGGACAGGACCTCAAACACCGGG. Translated, it gives CASSGDRTSNTG. In full, the CDR3 reads CASSGDRTSNTGQLYF. Together with reference TRBV13-3 and TRBJ2-2, the CDR3 gives the full variable domain: EAAVTQSPRSKVAVTGGKVTLSCHQTNNHDYMYWYRQDTGHGLRLIHYSYVADSTEKGDIPDGYKASRPSQENFSLILELASLSQTAVYFCASSGDRTSNTGQLYFGEGSKLTVL.

Concerning this clone: The germline and genes are mouse ones. The read terminates 4 residues before the CDR3 end, so the remaining end is supplied by the germline J gene. The rearrangement links TRBV13-3 to TRBJ1-4, with 7 bases fitting TRBD1. CDR1 and CDR2 (germline): NNHDY, SYVADS. J gave up 3 bases and V 0 bases, and 5 bases lay outside the gene matches. The CDR3 loop spans 16 amino acids. CDR3 bases read: TGTGCCAGCAGTGATGCAGGGGGGACAACCAACGAA. Protein sequence: CASSDAGGTTNE. The entire CDR3 sequence reads CASSDAGGTTNERLFF. Supplemented by reference TRBV13-3 and TRBJ1-4, the full variable domain reads EAAVTQSPRSKVAVTGGKVTLSCHQTNNHDYMYWYRQDTGHGLRLIHYSYVADSTEKGDIPDGYKASRPSQENFSLILELASLSQTAVYFCASSDAGGTTNERLFFGHGTKLSVL.

A note on this clone: Gene names and germline refer to mouse. The read terminates 4 residues ahead of where the CDR3 ends, so the germline J gene completes it. The V call is TRBV13-3, the J call TRBJ2-1; TRBD2 matches at 13 bases. CDR3 length: 16 amino acids. CDR1 is NNHDY and CDR2 is SYVADS in the germline V gene. V was pared by 6 bases and J by 3 bases, with 6 bases of the junction left unmatched. The CDR3 here is CASIPGLGGGYAEQFF. The CDR3 DNA, read in part, is TGTGCCAGCATCCCGGGACTGGGGGGGGGCTATGCT.

This clone has only a few counts. TCRdb's protein sequence differs at residue 13 from the translated DNA; the protein presented here follows the DNA. Gene names and germline refer to mouse. The read is 3 residues too short to cover the CDR3 end, so that end is filled in from the germline J gene. The V call is TRBV13-3, the J call TRBJ1-6; 7 bases line up with TRBD1. TRBJ1-6 is reported as an ORF; its role is uncertain. The CDR3 length is 16 residues. The germline CDR1 and CDR2 sequences are NNHDY and SYVADS. The ends lost 1 base at V and 5 bases at J; junction bases unmatched: 6. The sequenced CDR3 bases are TGTGCCAGCAGTGATTACGAGACAGGGAATAATTCGCCC. Protein sequence: CASSDYETGNNSP. The whole CDR3 protein is CASSDYETGNNSPLYF.

This clone occurred a few times. Gene names are the mouse ones. The CDR3 goes on 4 residues after the read ends, and that part is filled in from the germline J gene. V is TRBV19 and J is TRBJ2-7; 12 positions match TRBD2. Germline CDR1 is FNHDT and CDR2 is SITEND (reference sequence). The CDR3 covers 14 residues. CDR3 bases read: TGTGCCAGCACCCTAGGGACTGGGGGGTAT. This codes for CASTLGTGGY. The CDR3 as a whole reads CASTLGTGGYEQYF.

As concerns this clone: Gene names and germline refer to mouse. The CDR3 end falls 4 residues outside the read, so it is completed with the germline J gene. The chain uses TRBV1 and TRBJ2-2; 10 bases match TRBD2. The CDR3 is made up of 16 amino acids. Germline loops: CDR1 NSQYPW, CDR2 LRSPGD (reference sequence). V trimming: 0 bases; J trimming: 2 bases; junction bases outside the gene matches: 0. Here the CDR3 reads CTCSAEGLGNTGQLYF. The covered CDR3 bases are TGCACCTGCAGTGCAGAGGGACTGGGGAACACCGGG.

This clone was seen only a few times. Here the gene names and germline are mouse. The read terminates 4 residues ahead of where the CDR3 ends, so the germline J gene completes it. The chain has TRBV21 and TRBJ2-7; 12 bases map to TRBD2. TRBV21 is given ORF status, its function remaining uncertain. The V segment lost 4 bases and the J segment 3 bases; nucleotides outside the gene matches: 4. CDR3 size: 15 residues. Partial CDR3 DNA: TGTGCTAGCAGTCCCCGGGACTGGGGGGACTAT. Protein product: CASSPRDWGDY. The CDR3 reads in full as CASSPRDWGDYEQYF.

In this sample, this clone turned up a few times. Gene names and germline match the mouse. The CDR3 sequence is CASSDTGVNSQNTLYF. The sequenced part of the CDR3 DNA is TGTGCCAGCAGTGATACAGGGGTGAATAGTCAAAAC. The chain joins TRBV13-3 to TRBJ2-4, with 7 bases that match TRBD1. From the germline J gene comes the end of the CDR3, since the read stops 4 residues before it. Germline V gene data show CDR1 as NNHDY and CDR2 as SYVADS. The CDR3 runs to 16 residues. V trimming: 1 base; J trimming: 0 bases; junction bases outside the gene matches: 5.

This clone was seen a handful of times. A much larger clone is a single base away; this may be a read error. Gene names are the mouse ones. With the read ending 4 residues before the CDR3 end, the germline J gene is used to fill in that end. This chain joins TRBV13-2 and TRBJ2-1, with 9 nucleotides matching TRBD1. CDR1 and CDR2 (germline): NNHNN, SYGAGS (reference sequence). The CDR3 spans 15 residues. Trimming took 1 base from V and 3 from J; bases not matched to a gene: 2. Partial CDR3 DNA: TGTGCCAGCGGTGATCCGGGACAGGGCTATGCT. Its translation: CASGDPGQGYA. The CDR3 as a whole reads CASGDPGQGYAEQFF.

Points on this clone: The genes are named according to mouse. CDR3 DNA (partial): TGTGCCAGCAGTGGATGGACA. It translates to CASSGWT. The whole CDR3 is CASSGWTEVFF. V gene TRBV13-3 combines with J gene TRBJ1-1; D is uncertain. The CDR3 end lies 4 residues beyond the end of the read and is filled in from the germline J gene. The CDR3 contains 11 residues. Germline V lookup: CDR1 NNHDY, CDR2 SYVADS.

This clone was recorded a few times. Mouse germline and gene names are used. The read gets to within 4 residues of the CDR3 end, and the germline J gene fills in the rest. The chain uses TRBV1 and TRBJ2-7; weak D call: TRBD2 (6 bases). Germline values: CDR1 NSQYPW, CDR2 LRSPGD (reference sequence). V lost 3 bases to trimming and J lost 0 bases, with 12 bases between them. The CDR3 is 15 amino acids. CDR3 DNA, as far as it was read: TGCACCTGCAGTGCCCTGGGGTCGAGCTCCTAT. Its protein product is CTCSALGSSSY. The whole CDR3 region reads CTCSALGSSSYEQYF.

This clone has just a few counts. Gene names denote mouse genes. The read ends 4 residues before the CDR3 terminus; that terminus is restored from the germline J gene. The chain joins TRBV19 to TRBJ2-2; 7 bases align to TRBD1. From germline, CDR1 is FNHDT and CDR2 SITEND (reference sequence). The CDR3 runs 14 residues. J was trimmed by 4 bases and V by 6 bases; bases with no gene match: 6. The part of the CDR3 DNA that was read is TGTGCCAGCAAGACAGGGAGGGGCACCGGG. Translating gives CASKTGRGTG. The whole CDR3 reads CASKTGRGTGQLYF.

A few counts support this clone. Gene names and germline refer to mouse. The read stops 4 residues short of the end of the CDR3; the missing end is completed from the germline J gene. The rearrangement links TRBV1 to TRBJ2-2, with 10 nucleotides matching TRBD1. Germline values: CDR1 NSQYPW, CDR2 LRSPGD (reference sequence). The junction had 7 bases not matched to a gene; V was cut back by 3 bases and J by 3 bases. The CDR3 loop spans 17 amino acids. The CDR3 bases that were read are TGCACCTGCAGTGCTACCGGGACAGGGGAGGACACCGGG. Protein: CTCSATGTGEDTG. The entire CDR3 protein reads CTCSATGTGEDTGQLYF.

This clone was seen only a few times. Gene names follow the mouse nomenclature. The read gets to within 4 residues of the CDR3 end, and the germline J gene fills in the rest. V and J are TRBV1 and TRBJ2-2; TRBD1 matches at 7 bases. The CDR3 runs 16 residues. Germline CDR1 and CDR2: NSQYPW and LRSPGD (reference sequence). V lost 3 bases, J lost 0 bases, and 4 bases stayed unmatched. Incomplete CDR3 DNA: TGCACCTGCAGTGCCAGGGACAGTCCAAACACCGGG. Protein sequence: CTCSARDSPNTG. The whole CDR3 region reads CTCSARDSPNTGQLYF.

This clone was picked up a small number of times. Gene names and germline match the mouse. The read halts 4 residues ahead of the CDR3 end, with the missing end drawn from the germline J gene. V usage is TRBV13-3 and J usage is TRBJ2-3, with unresolved D. Looked up from germline, CDR1 is NNHDY and CDR2 is SYVADS. V was cut by 0 bases and J by 0 bases, with 11 bases left in between. The CDR3 totals 16 residues. The CDR3 sequence is CASSDASRPSAETLYF. The sequenced CDR3 bases are TGTGCCAGCAGTGATGCATCCAGGCCTAGTGCAGAA.

To note about this clone: Gene labels here are mouse ones. The CDR3 end lies 4 residues beyond the end of the read and is filled in from the germline J gene. V gene TRBV1 combines with J gene TRBJ2-5; 7 nucleotides agree with TRBD1. The CDR3 spans 16 residues. Germline V gives CDR1 NSQYPW, CDR2 LRSPGD (reference sequence). Trimming took 2 bases from V and 1 from J; bases not matched to a gene: 6. The covered CDR3 bases are TGCACCTGCAGTGCATCCTCCGGGACAGACCAAGAC. Translated, it gives CTCSASSGTDQD. The whole CDR3 reads CTCSASSGTDQDTQYF.

This clone was found many times. The gene names given are mouse names. Coverage ceases 4 residues before the CDR3 finishes, and the germline J gene fills in the end. The V call is TRBV13-3, the J call TRBJ2-1; D not certain. The V gene's germline CDR1 is NNHDY and CDR2 SYVADS. V was pared by 0 bases and J by 1 base, with 11 bases between. The length of the CDR3 is 16 residues. The CDR3 sequence: CASSDARKGNYAEQFF. The CDR3 bases that were read are TGTGCCAGCAGTGATGCAAGGAAAGGGAACTATGCT.